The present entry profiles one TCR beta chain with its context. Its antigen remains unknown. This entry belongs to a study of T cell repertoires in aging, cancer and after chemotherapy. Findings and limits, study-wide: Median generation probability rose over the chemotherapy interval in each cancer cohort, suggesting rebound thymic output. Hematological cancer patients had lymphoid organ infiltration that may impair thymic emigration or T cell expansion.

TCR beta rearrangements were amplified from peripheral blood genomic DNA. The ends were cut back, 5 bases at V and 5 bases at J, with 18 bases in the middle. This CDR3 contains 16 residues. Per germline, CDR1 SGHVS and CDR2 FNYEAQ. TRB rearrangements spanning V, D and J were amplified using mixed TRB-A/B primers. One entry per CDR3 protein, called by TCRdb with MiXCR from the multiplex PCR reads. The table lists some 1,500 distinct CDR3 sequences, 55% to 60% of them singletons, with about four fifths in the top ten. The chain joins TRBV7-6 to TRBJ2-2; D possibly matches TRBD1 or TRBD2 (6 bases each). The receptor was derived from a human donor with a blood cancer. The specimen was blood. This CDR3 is CASSGGQGPETGELFF. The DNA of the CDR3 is TGTGCCAGCAGCGGGGGGCAGGGGCCGGAGACCGGGGAGCTGTTTTTT.